This TCR beta chain was identified in a study of blood T cell repertoires in COVID-19. Study context: There were acute and convalescent COVID-19 samples, and they came from the United States, Italy and Spain. PBMCs, B-cell-depleted T cells, or T cells were the source of the cDNA or gDNA that made up the material.

Per the original methods: For nucleated cells, counts were estimated from reference gene primer amplification. This table comes from immunoSEQ multiplex PCR, and its TCRdb copy is limited to in-frame clones, with some not included. V, J and clone size reflect that table, while D and trimming were determined from the DNA. The table lists fewer than 50,000 clones, about 76% of them singletons, with about 10% in the top ten. Followed over time, Seattle patients had been enrolled while infection was active. Germline V gene data show CDR1 as SGDLS and CDR2 as YYNGEE. Trimming stripped 0 bases from V and 8 bases from J, with 9 bases between. The CDR3 contains 13 residues.

The sequence was obtained from a man aged 70-80 years with COVID-19, enrolled during active disease. Sequenced: peripheral blood. The gene calls are TRBV9 and TRBJ2-1, with D tentatively TRBD2 (5 bases). The CDR3 reads CASSVDPSHEQFF. The CDR3 nucleotides read TGTGCCAGCAGCGTAGATCCTAGCCATGAGCAGTTCTTC. Filled out from reference TRBV9 and TRBJ2-1, the complete variable domain reads DSGVTQTPKHLITATGQRVTLRCSPRSGDLSVYWYQQSLDQGLQFLIQYYNGEERAKGNILERFSAQQFPDLHSELNLSSLELGDSALYFCASSVDPSHEQFFGPGTRLTVL.